This TCR beta chain was recorded in a study of blood T cell repertoires in COVID-19. Germline CDR1 SNHLY, CDR2 FYNNEI. V was pared by 7 bases and J by 1 base, with 8 bases between. The CDR3 spans 12 residues. Sequenced by immunoSEQ multiplex PCR; TCRdb stores in-frame clones only, minus some. The table lists about 120,000 clones, over 80% of them singletons. The sequenced sample was peripheral blood. The clonotype originates from a man between 60 and 75 years old with acute or convalescent COVID-19. V gene TRBV2 combines with J gene TRBJ2-7, with D tentatively TRBD1 (5 bases). CDR3 DNA: TGTGCCAGCACAGGGTTTTCCTACGAGCAGTACTTC. Its translation: CASTGFSYEQYF.